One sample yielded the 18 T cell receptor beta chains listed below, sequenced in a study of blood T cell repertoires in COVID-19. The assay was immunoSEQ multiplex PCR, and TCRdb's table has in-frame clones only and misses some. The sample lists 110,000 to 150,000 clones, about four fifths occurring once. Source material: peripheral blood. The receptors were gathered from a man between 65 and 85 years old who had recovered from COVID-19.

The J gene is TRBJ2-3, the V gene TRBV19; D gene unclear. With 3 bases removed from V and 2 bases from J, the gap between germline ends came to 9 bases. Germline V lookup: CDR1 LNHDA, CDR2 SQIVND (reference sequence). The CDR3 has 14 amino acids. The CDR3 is CASSIWSVTDTQYF. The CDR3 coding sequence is TGTGCCAGTAGTATTTGGAGCGTCACAGATACGCAGTATTTT.

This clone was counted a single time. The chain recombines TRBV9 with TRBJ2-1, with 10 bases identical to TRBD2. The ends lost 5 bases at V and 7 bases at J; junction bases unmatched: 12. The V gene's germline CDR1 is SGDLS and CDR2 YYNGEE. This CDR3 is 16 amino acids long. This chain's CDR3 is CASSSRQREGLNEQFF. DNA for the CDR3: TGTGCCAGCAGTTCACGTCAGCGGGAGGGCCTGAATGAGCAGTTCTTC.

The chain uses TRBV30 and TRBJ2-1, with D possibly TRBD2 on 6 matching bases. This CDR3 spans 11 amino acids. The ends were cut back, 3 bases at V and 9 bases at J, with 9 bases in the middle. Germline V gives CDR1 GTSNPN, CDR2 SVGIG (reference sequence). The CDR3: CAWSGGSEQFF. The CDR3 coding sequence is TGTGCCTGGAGCGGGGGTAGTGAGCAGTTCTTC.

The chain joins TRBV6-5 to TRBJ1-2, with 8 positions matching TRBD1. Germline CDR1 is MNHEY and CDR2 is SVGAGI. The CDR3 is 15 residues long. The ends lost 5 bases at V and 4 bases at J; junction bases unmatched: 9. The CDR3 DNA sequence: TGTGCCAGCAGTCCGACAGGGGACGGATCCTATGGCTACACCTTC. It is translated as CASSPTGDGSYGYTF.

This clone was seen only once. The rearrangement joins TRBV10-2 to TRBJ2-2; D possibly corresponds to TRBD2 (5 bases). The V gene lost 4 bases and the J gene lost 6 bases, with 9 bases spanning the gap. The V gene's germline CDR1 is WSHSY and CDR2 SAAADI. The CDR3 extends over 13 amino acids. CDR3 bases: TGCGCCAGCAGTGTTTTGGGAGCCGGGGAGCTGTTTTTT. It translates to CASSVLGAGELFF.

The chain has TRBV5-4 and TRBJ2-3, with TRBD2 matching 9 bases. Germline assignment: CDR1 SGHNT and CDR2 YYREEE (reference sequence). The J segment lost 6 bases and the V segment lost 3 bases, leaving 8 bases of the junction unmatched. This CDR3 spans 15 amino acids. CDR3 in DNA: TGTGCCAGCAGCTATAGCGGGAGAGTCTCGGATACGCAGTATTTT. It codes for CASSYSGRVSDTQYF. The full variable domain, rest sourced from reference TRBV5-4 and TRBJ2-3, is ETGVTQSPTHLIKTRGQQVTLRCSSQSGHNTVSWYQQALGQGPQFIFQYYREEENGRGNFPPRFSGLQFPNYSSELNVNALELDDSALYLCASSYSGRVSDTQYFGPGTRLTVL.

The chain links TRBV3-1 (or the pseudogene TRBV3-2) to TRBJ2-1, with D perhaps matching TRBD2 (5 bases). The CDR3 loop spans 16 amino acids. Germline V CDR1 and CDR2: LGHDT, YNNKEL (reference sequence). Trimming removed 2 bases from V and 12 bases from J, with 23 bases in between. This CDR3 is CASSQSYRLLHYVQFF. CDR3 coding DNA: TGTGCCAGCAGCCAATCTTACAGACTATTACATTATGTGCAGTTCTTC.

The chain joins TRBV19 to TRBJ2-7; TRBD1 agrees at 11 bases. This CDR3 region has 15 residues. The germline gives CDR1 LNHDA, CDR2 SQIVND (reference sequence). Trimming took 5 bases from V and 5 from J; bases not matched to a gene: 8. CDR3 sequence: CASSADRGPFNEQYF. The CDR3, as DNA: TGTGCCAGTAGTGCGGACAGGGGGCCTTTCAACGAGCAGTACTTC.

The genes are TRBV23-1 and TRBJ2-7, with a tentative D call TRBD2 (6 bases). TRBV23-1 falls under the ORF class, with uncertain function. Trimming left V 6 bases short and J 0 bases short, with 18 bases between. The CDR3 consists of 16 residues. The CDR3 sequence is CASSLIRRVSSYEQYF. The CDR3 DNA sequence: TGCGCCAGCAGCCTAATAAGGAGGGTTAGCTCCTACGAGCAGTACTTC.

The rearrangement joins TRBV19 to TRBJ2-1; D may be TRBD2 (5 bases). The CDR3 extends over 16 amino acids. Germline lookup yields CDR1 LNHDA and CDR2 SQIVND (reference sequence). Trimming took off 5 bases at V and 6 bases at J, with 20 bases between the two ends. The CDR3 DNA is TGTGCCAGTAGTGCCCATGGAACCCGCGAGGGCAATGAGCAGTTCTTC. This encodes CASSAHGTREGNEQFF.

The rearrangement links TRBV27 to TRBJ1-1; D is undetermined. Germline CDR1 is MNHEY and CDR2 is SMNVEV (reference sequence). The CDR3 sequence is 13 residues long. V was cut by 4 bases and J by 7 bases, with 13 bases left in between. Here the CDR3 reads CASSSNLRGEAFF. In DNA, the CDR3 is TGTGCCAGCAGTTCTAACCTCCGGGGTGAAGCTTTCTTT.

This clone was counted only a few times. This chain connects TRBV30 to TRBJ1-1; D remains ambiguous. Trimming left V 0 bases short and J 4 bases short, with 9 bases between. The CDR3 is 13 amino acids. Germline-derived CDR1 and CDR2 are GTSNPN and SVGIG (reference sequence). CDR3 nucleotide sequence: TGTGCCTGGAGTGTATGGAGGTCCACTGAAGCTTTCTTT. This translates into CAWSVWRSTEAFF.

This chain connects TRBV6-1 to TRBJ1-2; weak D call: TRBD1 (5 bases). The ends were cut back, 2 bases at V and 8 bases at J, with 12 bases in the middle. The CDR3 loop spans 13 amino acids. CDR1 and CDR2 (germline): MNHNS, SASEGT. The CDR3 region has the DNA TGTGCCAGCAGTGAATGGCGGCAGGGCGGCTACACCTTC. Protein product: CASSEWRQGGYTF.

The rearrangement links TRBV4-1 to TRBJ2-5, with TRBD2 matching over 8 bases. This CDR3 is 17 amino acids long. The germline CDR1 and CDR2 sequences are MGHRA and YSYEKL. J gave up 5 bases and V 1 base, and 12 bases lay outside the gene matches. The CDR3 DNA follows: TGCGCCAGCAGCCAAGGAAAAAGCGGGAGAGGGTGGGAGACCCAGTACTTC. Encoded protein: CASSQGKSGRGWETQYF.

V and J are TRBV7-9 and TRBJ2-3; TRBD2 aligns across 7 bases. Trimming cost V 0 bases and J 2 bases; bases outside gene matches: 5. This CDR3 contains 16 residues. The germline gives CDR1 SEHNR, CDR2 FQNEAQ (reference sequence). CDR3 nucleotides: TGTGCCAGCAGCTTAGCATCCAGCGGGAACACAGATACGCAGTATTTT. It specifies CASSLASSGNTDTQYF.

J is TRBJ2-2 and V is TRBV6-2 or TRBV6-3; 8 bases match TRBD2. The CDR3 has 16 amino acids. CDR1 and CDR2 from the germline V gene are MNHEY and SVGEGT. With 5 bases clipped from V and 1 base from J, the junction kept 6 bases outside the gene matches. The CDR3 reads CASSDYSGKNTGELFF. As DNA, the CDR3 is TGTGCCAGCAGTGATTATAGCGGGAAGAACACCGGGGAGCTGTTTTTT.

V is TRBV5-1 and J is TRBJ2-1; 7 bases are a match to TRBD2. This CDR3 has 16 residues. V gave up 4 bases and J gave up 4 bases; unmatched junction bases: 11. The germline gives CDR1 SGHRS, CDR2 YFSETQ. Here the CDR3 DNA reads TGCGCCAGCAGCCCCTTAATGGCGGGAGTATACAATGAGCAGTTCTTC. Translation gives CASSPLMAGVYNEQFF.

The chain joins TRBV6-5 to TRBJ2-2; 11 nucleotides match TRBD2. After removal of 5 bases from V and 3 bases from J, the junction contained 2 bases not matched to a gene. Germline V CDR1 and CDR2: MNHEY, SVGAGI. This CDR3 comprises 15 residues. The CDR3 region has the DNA TGTGCCAGCAGTCGACTAGCGGGACACACCGGGGAGCTGTTTTTT. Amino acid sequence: CASSRLAGHTGELFF.